This T cell receptor (beta chain) was captured in a study of blood T cell repertoires in COVID-19. As for the study in general: The United States, Italy and Spain provided the acute and convalescent COVID-19 samples. Sample material is recorded as cDNA or gDNA derived from T cells, B-cell-depleted T cells, or PBMCs.

V was pared by 6 bases and J by 4 bases, with 1 base of the junction left unmatched. The germline CDR1 and CDR2 sequences are MNHEY and SVGEGT. The CDR3 sequence is 13 residues long. Assay used: immunoSEQ multiplex PCR; TCRdb lists only in-frame clones, some missing. Among tens of thousands of clones listed, 89% were seen once. Source material: peripheral blood. The chain has TRBV6-2 or TRBV6-3 and TRBJ2-2, with 8 bases aligning to TRBD1. This TCR derives from a man in his fifties or sixties with COVID-19, enrolled during active disease. The DNA of the CDR3 is TGTGCCAGCAGCGGGACAGGCACCGGGGAGCTGTTTTTT. This codes for CASSGTGTGELFF.